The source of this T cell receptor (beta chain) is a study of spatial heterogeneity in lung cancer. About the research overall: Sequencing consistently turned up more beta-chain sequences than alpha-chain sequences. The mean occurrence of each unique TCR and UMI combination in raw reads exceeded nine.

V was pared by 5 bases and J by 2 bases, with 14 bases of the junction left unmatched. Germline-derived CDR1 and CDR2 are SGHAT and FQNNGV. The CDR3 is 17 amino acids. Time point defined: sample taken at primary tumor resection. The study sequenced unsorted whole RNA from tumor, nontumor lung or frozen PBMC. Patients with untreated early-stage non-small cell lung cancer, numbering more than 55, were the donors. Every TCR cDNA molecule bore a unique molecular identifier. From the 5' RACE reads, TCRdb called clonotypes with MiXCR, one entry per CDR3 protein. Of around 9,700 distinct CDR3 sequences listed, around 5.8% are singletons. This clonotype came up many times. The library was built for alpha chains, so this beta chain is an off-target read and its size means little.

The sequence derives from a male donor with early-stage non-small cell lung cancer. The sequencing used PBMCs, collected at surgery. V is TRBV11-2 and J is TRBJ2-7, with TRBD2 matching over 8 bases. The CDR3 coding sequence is TGTGCCAGCAGCCCTCTCTTAACAGCGGGGGACCCCTACGAGCAGTACTTC. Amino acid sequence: CASSPLLTAGDPYEQYF.